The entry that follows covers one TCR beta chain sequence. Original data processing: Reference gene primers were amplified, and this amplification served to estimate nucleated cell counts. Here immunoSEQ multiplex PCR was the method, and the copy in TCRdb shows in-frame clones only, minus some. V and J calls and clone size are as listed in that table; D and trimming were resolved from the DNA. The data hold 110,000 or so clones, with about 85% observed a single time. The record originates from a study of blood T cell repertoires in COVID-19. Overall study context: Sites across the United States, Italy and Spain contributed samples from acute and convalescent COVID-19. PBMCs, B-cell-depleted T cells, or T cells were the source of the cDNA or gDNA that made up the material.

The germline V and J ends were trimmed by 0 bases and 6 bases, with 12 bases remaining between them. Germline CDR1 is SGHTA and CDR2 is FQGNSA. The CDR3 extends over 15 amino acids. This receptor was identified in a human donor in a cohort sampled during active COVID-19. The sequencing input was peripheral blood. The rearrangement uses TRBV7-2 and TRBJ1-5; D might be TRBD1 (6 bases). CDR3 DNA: TGTGCCAGCAGCTTAGCGGGGGCCGAGGGTCAGCCCCAGCATTTT. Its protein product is CASSLAGAEGQPQHF.